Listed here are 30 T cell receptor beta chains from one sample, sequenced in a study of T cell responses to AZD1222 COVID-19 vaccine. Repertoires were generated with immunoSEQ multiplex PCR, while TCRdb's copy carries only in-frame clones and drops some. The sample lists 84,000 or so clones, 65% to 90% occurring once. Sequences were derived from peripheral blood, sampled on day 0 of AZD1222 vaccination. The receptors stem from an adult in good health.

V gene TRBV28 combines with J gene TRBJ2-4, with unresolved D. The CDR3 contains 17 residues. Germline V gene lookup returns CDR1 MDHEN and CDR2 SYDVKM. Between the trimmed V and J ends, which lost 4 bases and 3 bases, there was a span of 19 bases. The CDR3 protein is CASSSAIRLLGKNIQYF. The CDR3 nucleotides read TGTGCCAGCAGTTCAGCAATCCGTTTATTGGGCAAAAACATTCAGTACTTC.

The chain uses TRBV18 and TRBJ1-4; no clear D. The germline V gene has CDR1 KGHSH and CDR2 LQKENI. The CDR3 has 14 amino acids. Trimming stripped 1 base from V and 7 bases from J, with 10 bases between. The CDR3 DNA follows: TGTGCCAGCTCACCACTGTCAGAGGGTGAAAAACTGTTTTTT. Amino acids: CASSPLSEGEKLFF.

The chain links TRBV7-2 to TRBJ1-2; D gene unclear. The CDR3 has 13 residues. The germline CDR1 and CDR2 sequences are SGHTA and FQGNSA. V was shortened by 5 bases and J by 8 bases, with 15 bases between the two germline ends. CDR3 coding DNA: TGTGCCAGCAGCCCCAGGAGGAGGGAGGGCTACACCTTC. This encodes CASSPRRREGYTF.

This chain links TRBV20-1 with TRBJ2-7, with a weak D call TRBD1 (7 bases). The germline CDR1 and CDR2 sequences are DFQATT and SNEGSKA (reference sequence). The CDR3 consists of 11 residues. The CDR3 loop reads CGGTVDYEQYF. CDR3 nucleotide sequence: TGCGGGGGGACAGTCGACTACGAGCAGTACTTC.

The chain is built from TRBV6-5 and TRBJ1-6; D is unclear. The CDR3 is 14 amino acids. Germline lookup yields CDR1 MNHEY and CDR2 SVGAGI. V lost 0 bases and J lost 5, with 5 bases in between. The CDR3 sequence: CASSYSSNNSPLHF. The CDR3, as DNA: TGTGCCAGCAGTTACTCGAGTAATAATTCACCCCTCCACTTT.

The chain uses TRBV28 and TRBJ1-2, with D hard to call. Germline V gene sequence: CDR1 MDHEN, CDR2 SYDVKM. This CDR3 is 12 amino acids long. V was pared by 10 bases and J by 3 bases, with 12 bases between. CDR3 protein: CAIEVTDYGYTF. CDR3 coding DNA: TGTGCCATAGAAGTCACGGACTATGGCTACACCTTC.

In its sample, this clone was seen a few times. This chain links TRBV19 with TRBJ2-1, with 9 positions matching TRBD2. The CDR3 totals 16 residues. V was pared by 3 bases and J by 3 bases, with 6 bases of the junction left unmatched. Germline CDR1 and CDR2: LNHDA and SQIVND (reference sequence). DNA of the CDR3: TGTGCCAGTAGTATCATTAGCGGGAGTCACTACAATGAGCAGTTCTTC. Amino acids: CASSIISGSHYNEQFF.

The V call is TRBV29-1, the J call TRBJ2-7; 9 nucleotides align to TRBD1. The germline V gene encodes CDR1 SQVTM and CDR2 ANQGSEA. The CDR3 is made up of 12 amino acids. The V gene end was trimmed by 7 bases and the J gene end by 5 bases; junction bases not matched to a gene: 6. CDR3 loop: CSGRGQGDEQYF. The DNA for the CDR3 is TGCAGCGGTCGGGGACAGGGCGACGAGCAGTACTTC.

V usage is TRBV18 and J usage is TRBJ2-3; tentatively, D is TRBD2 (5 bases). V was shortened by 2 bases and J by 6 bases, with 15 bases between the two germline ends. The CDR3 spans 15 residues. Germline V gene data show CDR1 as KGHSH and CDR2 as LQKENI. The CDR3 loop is CASSPGVGMADTQYF. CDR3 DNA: TGTGCCAGCTCACCAGGGGTCGGGATGGCTGATACGCAGTATTTT.

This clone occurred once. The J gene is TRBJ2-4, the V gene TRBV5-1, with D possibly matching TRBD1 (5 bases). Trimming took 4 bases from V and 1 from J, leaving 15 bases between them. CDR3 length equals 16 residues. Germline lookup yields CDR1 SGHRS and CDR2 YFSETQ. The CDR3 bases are TGCGCCAGCAGCGAGCAGGGTCCTTGGGCCAAAAACATTCAGTACTTC. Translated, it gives CASSEQGPWAKNIQYF.

CDR3 residues: CASSSYITDTQYF. The CDR3 DNA is TGTGCCAGCAGCTCTTATATCACAGATACGCAGTATTTT. The rearrangement uses TRBV7-3 and TRBJ2-3, with D unclear. The CDR3 sequence is 13 residues long. V was pared by 4 bases and J by 2 bases, with 7 bases between. Germline CDR1 reads SGHTA; CDR2 reads FQGTGA.

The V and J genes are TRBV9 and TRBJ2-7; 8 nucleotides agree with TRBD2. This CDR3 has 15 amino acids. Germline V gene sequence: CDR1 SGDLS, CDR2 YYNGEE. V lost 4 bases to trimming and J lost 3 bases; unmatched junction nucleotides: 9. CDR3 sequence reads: CASSPHQREFYEQYF. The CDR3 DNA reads TGTGCCAGCAGCCCCCACCAGCGGGAGTTCTACGAGCAGTACTTC.

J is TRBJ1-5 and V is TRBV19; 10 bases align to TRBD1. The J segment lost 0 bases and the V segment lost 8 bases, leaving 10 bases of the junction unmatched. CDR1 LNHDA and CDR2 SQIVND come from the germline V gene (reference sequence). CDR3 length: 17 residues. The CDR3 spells CASDPWTGGFSNQPQHF. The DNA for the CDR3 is TGTGCCAGTGACCCGTGGACAGGGGGTTTTAGCAATCAGCCCCAGCATTTT. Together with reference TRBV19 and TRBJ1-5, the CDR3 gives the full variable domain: DGGITQSPKYLFRKEGQNVTLSCEQNLNHDAMYWYRQDPGQGLRLIYYSQIVNDFQKGDIAEGYSVSREKKESFPLTVTSAQKNPTAFYLCASDPWTGGFSNQPQHFGDGTRLSIL.

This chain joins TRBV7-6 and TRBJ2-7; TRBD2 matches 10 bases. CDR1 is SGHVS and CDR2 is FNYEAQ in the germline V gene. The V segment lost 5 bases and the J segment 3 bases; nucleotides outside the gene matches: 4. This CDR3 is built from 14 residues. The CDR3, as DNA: TGTGCCAGCAGCCAAACTAGCGGGGTCTACGAGCAGTACTTC. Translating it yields CASSQTSGVYEQYF.

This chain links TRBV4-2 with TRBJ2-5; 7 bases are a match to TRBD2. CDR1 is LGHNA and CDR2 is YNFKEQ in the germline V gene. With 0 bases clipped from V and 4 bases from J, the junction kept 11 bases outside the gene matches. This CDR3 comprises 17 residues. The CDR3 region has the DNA TGTGCCAGCAGCCAAGAGAGGTACGCGGGAGAGGGAGAGACCCAGTACTTC. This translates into CASSQERYAGEGETQYF.

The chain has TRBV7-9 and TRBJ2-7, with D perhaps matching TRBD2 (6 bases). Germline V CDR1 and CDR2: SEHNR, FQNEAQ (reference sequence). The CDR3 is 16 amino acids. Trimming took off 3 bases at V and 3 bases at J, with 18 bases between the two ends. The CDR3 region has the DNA TGTGCCAGCAGCTTCGGGACTCCCACTCGACACTACGAGCAGTACTTC. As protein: CASSFGTPTRHYEQYF.

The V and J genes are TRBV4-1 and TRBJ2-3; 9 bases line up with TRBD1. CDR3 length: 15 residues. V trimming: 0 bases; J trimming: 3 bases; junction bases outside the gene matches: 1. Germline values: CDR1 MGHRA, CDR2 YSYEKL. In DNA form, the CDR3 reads TGCGCCAGCAGCCAAGACGACAGGGGGACAGATACGCAGTATTTT. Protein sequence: CASSQDDRGTDTQYF.

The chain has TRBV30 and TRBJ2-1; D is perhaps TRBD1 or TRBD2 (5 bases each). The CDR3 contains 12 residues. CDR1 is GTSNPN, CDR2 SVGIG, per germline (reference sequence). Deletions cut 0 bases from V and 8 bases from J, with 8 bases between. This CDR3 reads CAWSVWGYEQFF. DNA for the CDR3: TGTGCCTGGAGTGTATGGGGGTATGAGCAGTTCTTC.

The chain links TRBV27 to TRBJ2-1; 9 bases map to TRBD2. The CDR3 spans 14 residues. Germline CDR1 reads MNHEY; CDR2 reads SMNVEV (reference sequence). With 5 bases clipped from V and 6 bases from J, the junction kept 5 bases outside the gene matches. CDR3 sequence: CASSPGLAANEQFF. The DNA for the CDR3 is TGTGCCAGCAGTCCGGGACTAGCCGCCAATGAGCAGTTCTTC.

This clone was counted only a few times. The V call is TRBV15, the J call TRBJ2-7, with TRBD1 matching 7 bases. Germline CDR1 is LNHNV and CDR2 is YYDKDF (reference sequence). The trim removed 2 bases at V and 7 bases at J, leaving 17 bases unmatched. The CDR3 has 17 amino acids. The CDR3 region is CATSRLGPGQRSGEQYF. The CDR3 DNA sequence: TGTGCCACCAGCAGATTGGGGCCGGGACAGCGTTCCGGGGAGCAGTACTTC.

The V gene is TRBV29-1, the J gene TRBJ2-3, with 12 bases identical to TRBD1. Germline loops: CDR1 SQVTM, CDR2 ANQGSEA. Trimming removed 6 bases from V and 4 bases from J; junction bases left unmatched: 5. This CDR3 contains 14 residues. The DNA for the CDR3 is TGCAGCGTCACCGGGACAGGGGGCCCAGATACGCAGTATTTT. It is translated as CSVTGTGGPDTQYF.

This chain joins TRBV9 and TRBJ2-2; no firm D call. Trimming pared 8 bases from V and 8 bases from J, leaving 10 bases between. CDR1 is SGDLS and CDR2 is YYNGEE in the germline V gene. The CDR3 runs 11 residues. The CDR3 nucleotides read TGTGCCAGTAGGGAAAATGGGGAGCTGTTTTTT. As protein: CASRENGELFF.

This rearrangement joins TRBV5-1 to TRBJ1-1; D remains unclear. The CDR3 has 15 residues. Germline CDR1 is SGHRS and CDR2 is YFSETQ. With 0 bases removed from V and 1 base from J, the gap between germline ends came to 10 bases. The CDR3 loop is CASSLASLPNTEAFF. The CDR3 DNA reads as TGCGCCAGCAGCTTGGCGAGTCTACCGAACACTGAAGCTTTCTTT.

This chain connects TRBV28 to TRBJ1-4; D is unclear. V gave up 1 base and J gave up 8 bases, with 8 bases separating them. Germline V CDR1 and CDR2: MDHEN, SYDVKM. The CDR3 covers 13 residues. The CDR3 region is CASSLSGLEKLFF. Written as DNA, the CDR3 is TGTGCCAGCAGTTTATCGGGGTTGGAAAAACTGTTTTTT.

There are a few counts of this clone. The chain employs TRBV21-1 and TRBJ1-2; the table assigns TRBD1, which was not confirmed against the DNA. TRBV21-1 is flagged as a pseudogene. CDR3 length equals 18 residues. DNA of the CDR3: TGTGCCAGCAGCAAAGGGACAGCTTCCCCCTTAAACTTCTATGGCTACACCTTC. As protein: CASSKGTASPLNFYGYTF.

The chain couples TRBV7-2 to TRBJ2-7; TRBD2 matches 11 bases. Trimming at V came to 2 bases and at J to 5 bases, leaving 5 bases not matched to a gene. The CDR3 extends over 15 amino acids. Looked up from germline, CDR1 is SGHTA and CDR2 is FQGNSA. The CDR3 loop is CASSLLLAGEDEQYF. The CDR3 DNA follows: TGTGCCAGCAGCTTACTACTAGCGGGAGAGGACGAGCAGTACTTC.

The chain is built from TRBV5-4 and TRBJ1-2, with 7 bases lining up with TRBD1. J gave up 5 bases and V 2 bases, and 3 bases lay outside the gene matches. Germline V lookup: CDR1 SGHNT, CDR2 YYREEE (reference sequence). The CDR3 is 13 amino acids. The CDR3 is CASSFGQEYGYTF. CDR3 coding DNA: TGTGCCAGCAGCTTTGGACAGGAGTATGGCTACACCTTC.

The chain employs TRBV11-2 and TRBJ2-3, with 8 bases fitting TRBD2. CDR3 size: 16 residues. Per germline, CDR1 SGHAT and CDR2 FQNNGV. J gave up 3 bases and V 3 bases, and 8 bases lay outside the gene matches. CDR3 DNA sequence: TGTGCCAGCAGCTTTTTAGCGGGGAAGACGACAGATACGCAGTATTTT. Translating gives CASSFLAGKTTDTQYF.

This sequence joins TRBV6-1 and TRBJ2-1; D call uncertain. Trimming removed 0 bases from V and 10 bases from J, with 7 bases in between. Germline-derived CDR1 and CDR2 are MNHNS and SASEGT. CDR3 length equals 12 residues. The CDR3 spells CASSEAGSEQFF. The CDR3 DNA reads TGTGCCAGCAGTGAAGCGGGCAGCGAGCAGTTCTTC.

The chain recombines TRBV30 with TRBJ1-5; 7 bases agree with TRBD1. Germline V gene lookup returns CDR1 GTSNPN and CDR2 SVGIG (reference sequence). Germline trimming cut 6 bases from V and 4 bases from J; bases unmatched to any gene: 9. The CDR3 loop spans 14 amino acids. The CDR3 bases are TGTGCCTGCGGGACAGCGGGGTGGAATCAGCCCCAGCATTTT. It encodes CACGTAGWNQPQHF.